One and the same sample provided the 22 T cell receptor beta chains below, sequenced in a study of tissue T cells after allogeneic stem cell transplantation. Data came from immunoSEQ multiplex PCR; TCRdb stores just in-frame clones and leaves some out. The sample carries tens of thousands of clones, 85% recorded once. The material sequenced was blood, taken before transplantation. The origin of the receptors is a woman aged 18 to 55 who later had graft-versus-host disease after an allogeneic stem cell transplant.

The CDR3, as DNA: TGTGCCAGCAGTTTAGGACAGGGCAGGGGGCGGTACGAGCAGTACTTC. This encodes CASSLGQGRGRYEQYF. The chain combines TRBV27 with TRBJ2-7; 8 positions match TRBD1. Germline values: CDR1 MNHEY, CDR2 SMNVEV (reference sequence). The CDR3 has 16 residues. V was pared by 2 bases and J by 4 bases, with 10 bases of the junction left unmatched.

A single count supports this clone. This chain uses TRBV27 with TRBJ2-7; D might be TRBD1 (6 bases). CDR1 MNHEY and CDR2 SMNVEV come from the germline V gene (reference sequence). V dropped 5 bases and J dropped 0 bases, with 17 bases sitting between them. The CDR3 extends over 16 amino acids. The CDR3: CASSDQKTGFSYEQYF. CDR3 in DNA: TGTGCCAGCAGTGACCAGAAGACAGGCTTCTCCTACGAGCAGTACTTC.

The gene calls are TRBV5-1 and TRBJ1-1; 7 positions match TRBD1. The length of the CDR3 is 13 residues. The V and J ends lost 2 bases and 6 bases, in that order; junction bases with no gene match: 4. Per germline, CDR1 SGHRS and CDR2 YFSETQ. In nucleotides, the CDR3 is TGCGCCAGCAGCTTACAGGGGTCGGCTGAAGCTTTCTTT. It encodes CASSLQGSAEAFF.

The chain carries TRBV6-2 or TRBV6-3 and TRBJ2-7, with 9 positions matching TRBD2. V gave up 4 bases and J gave up 5 bases; unmatched junction bases: 15. This CDR3 has 17 residues. Germline V lookup: CDR1 MNHEY, CDR2 SVGEGT. The CDR3 loop is CASSSARGGSLGNEQYF. DNA of the CDR3: TGTGCCAGCAGTTCGGCGCGGGGGGGATCACTAGGGAACGAGCAGTACTTC.

This clone was seen a single time. At one boundary the junction diverges from the germline segment, which might be a read error. The chain carries TRBV12-3 or TRBV12-4 and TRBJ2-7; unclear D gene. This CDR3 is 11 amino acids long. This CDR3 reads CASSVAYEQYF. The CDR3 nucleotides are TGTGCCAGCAGTGTAGCCTACGAGCAGTACTTC.

This sequence joins TRBV4-1 and TRBJ1-1; D is ambiguous. V was pared by 2 bases and J by 4 bases, with 11 bases between. Per the germline V gene, CDR1 is MGHRA and CDR2 is YSYEKL. The CDR3 has 14 amino acids. The CDR3 DNA follows: TGCGCCAGCAGCCAATTCCAATCAGGCACTGAAGCTTTCTTT. Translation gives CASSQFQSGTEAFF.

The rearrangement uses TRBV5-1 and TRBJ1-2; D gene uncertain. Germline V gene data show CDR1 as SGHRS and CDR2 as YFSETQ. CDR3 length: 12 residues. Trimming took 5 bases from V and 3 from J, leaving 8 bases between them. DNA of the CDR3: TGCGCCAGCAGTAATCCCGACTATGGCTACACCTTC. Amino acids: CASSNPDYGYTF.

The CDR3 coding sequence is TGCGCCAGCAGCCTAACAGCGACAGGGAACCATGAGCAGTTCTTC. Translating gives CASSLTATGNHEQFF. This chain joins TRBV4-3 and TRBJ2-1, with 7 positions matching TRBD1. CDR1 LGHNA and CDR2 YSLEER come from the germline V gene. J lost 8 bases, V lost 4 bases, and 11 bases had no gene match. CDR3 size: 15 residues.

V usage is TRBV2 and J usage is TRBJ1-5; 7 nucleotides agree with TRBD1. Germline V gene sequence: CDR1 SNHLY, CDR2 FYNNEI. Unmatched junction bases numbered 3, after V lost 6 bases and J lost 1 base. The CDR3 loop spans 14 amino acids. DNA of the CDR3: TGTGCCAGCAGACAGGGGTTGAGCAATCAGCCCCAGCATTTT. Protein: CASRQGLSNQPQHF.

The table lists this clone with a count of one. V usage is TRBV28 and J usage is TRBJ2-4; 9 bases align to TRBD1. Per the germline V gene, CDR1 is MDHEN and CDR2 is SYDVKM. J was trimmed by 4 bases and V by 4 bases; bases with no gene match: 2. The CDR3 consists of 14 residues. The CDR3 nucleotides read TGTGCCAGCAGTTACAGGGGGCGGAAAAACATTCAGTACTTC. Translating it yields CASSYRGRKNIQYF. Supplemented by reference TRBV28 and TRBJ2-4, the full variable domain reads DVKVTQSSRYLVKRTGEKVFLECVQDMDHENMFWYRQDPGLGLRLIYFSYDVKMKEKGDIPEGYSVSREKKERFSLILESASTNQTSMYLCASSYRGRKNIQYFGAGTRLSVL.

The rearrangement joins TRBV5-1 to TRBJ1-2; the match to TRBD1 covers 7 bases. The ends lost 3 bases at V and 5 bases at J; junction bases unmatched: 7. The germline gives CDR1 SGHRS, CDR2 YFSETQ. The CDR3 has 14 residues. The CDR3 nucleotides are TGCGCCAGCAGCTGGATGGGGACAGATTATGGCTACACCTTC. This codes for CASSWMGTDYGYTF.

The chain uses TRBV27 and TRBJ2-1; D is unresolved. The CDR3 sequence is 13 residues long. The V end was cut by 2 bases, the J end by 9 bases, with 11 bases between. Germline CDR1 is MNHEY and CDR2 is SMNVEV (reference sequence). CDR3 nucleotide sequence: TGTGCCAGCAGTTTAGAAGCTAGGAGTGAGCAGTTCTTC. Its translation: CASSLEARSEQFF.

The chain employs TRBV7-2 and TRBJ1-1; D remains ambiguous. V shed 3 bases and J shed 1 base, with 9 bases lying between them. The CDR3 totals 14 residues. In germline, CDR1 is SGHTA, CDR2 FQGNSA. CDR3 region: CASSFGRENTEAFF. The CDR3 DNA reads as TGTGCCAGCAGCTTCGGACGGGAGAACACTGAAGCTTTCTTT.

CDR3 sequence: CAICPGGVLTGELFF. CDR3 nucleotides: TGTGCCATCTGCCCAGGAGGGGTCCTCACCGGGGAGCTGTTTTTT. The genes are TRBV21-1 and TRBJ2-2; TRBD2, the D gene given by the table, was not confirmed from the DNA. TRBV21-1 is a pseudogene locus. The CDR3 extends over 15 amino acids.

The CDR3 coding sequence is TGTGCCAGTAAACAGGGCCAAGAGACCCAGTACTTC. Translating gives CASKQGQETQYF. V is TRBV28 and J is TRBJ2-5, with a possible D match to TRBD1 (6 bases). Germline V gene sequence: CDR1 MDHEN, CDR2 SYDVKM. V lost 9 bases and J lost 1, with 9 bases in between. This CDR3 has 12 residues.

This clone showed up just a few times. V is TRBV2 and J is TRBJ1-5; 8 bases are a match to TRBD1. There are 14 residues in the CDR3. The germline CDR1 and CDR2 sequences are SNHLY and FYNNEI. The ends lost 6 bases at V and 6 bases at J; junction bases unmatched: 7. CDR3 protein: CASRGRGQFQPQHF. The DNA for the CDR3 is TGTGCCAGCAGGGGCAGGGGGCAGTTTCAGCCCCAGCATTTT.

V is TRBV4-3 and J is TRBJ2-1, with TRBD1 as a possible D gene (6 bases). V was shortened by 1 base and J by 6 bases, with 7 bases between the two germline ends. Germline assignment: CDR1 LGHNA and CDR2 YSLEER. There are 13 residues in the CDR3. DNA of the CDR3: TGCGCCAGCAGCCAAGGCAGGGGCAATGAGCAGTTCTTC. This codes for CASSQGRGNEQFF.

V is TRBV7-8 and J is TRBJ1-3, with a possible D match to TRBD1 (6 bases). V was trimmed by 3 bases and J by 3 bases, leaving 15 bases between them. The CDR3 sequence is 16 residues long. Germline V gene sequence: CDR1 SGHVS, CDR2 FQNEAQ. Here the CDR3 DNA reads TGTGCCAGCAGCTTGACGGGACAAAGATTTGGAAACACCATATATTTT. This gives the protein CASSLTGQRFGNTIYF.

The genes are TRBV5-1 and TRBJ2-3; tentatively, D is TRBD1 (6 bases). V shed 2 bases and J shed 3 bases, with 10 bases lying between them. The CDR3 is 14 residues long. CDR1 is SGHRS and CDR2 is YFSETQ in the germline V gene. This CDR3 is CASSFRGGTDTQYF. The CDR3 DNA follows: TGCGCCAGCAGCTTCAGGGGTGGAACAGATACGCAGTATTTT.

CDR3 coding DNA: TGCGCCAGCAGTGGATGGGACACTGAAGCTTTCTTT. This encodes CASSGWDTEAFF. J is TRBJ1-1 and V is TRBV10-2; D not certain. With 4 bases removed from V and 3 bases from J, the gap between germline ends came to 6 bases. The CDR3 extends over 12 amino acids. Germline V gene lookup returns CDR1 WSHSY and CDR2 SAAADI.

The V gene is TRBV7-2, the J gene TRBJ2-1; 15 nucleotides agree with TRBD2. Germline assignment: CDR1 SGHTA and CDR2 FQGNSA. The CDR3 has 17 residues. The ends lost 5 bases at V and 7 bases at J; junction bases unmatched: 9. The CDR3 DNA reads as TGTGCCAGCAGCCTCGGACTAGCGGGAGGGCCGAGGAATGAGCAGTTCTTC. Its translation: CASSLGLAGGPRNEQFF.

The genes are TRBV2 and TRBJ1-2; the D is unclear. Germline assignment: CDR1 SNHLY and CDR2 FYNNEI. Trimming took 1 base from V and 1 from J, leaving 4 bases between them. The CDR3 contains 13 residues. The CDR3 DNA reads TGTGCCAGCAGTGAAGGGATTAACTATGGCTACACCTTC. Protein product: CASSEGINYGYTF.